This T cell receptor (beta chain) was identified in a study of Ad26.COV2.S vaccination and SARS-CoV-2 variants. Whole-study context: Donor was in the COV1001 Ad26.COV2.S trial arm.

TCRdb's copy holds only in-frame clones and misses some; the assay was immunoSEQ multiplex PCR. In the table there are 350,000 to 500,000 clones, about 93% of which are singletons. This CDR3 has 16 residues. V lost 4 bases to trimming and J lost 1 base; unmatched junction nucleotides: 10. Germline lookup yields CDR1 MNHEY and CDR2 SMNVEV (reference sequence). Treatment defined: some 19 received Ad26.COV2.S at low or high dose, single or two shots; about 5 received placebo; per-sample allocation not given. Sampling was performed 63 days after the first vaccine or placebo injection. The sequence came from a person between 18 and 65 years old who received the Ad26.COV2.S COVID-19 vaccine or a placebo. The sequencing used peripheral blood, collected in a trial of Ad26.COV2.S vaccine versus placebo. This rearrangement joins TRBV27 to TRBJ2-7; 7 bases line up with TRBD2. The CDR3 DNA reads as TGTGCCAGCAGTTGGGGGAGGGCGGCCGGTTCCTACGAGCAGTACTTC. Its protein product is CASSWGRAAGSYEQYF.